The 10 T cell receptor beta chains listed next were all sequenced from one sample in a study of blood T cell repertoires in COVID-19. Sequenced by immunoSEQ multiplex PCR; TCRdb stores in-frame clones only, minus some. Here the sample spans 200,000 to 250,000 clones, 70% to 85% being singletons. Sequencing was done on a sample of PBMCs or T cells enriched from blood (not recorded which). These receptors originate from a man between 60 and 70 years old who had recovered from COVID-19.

CDR3 residues: CASSYSGGQGWYEQYF. The CDR3 DNA reads TGTGCCAGCAGTTACTCGGGGGGACAGGGGTGGTACGAGCAGTACTTC. The J gene is TRBJ2-7, the V gene TRBV6-5; TRBD1 aligns across 10 bases. Germline V gene sequence: CDR1 MNHEY, CDR2 SVGAGI. V gave up 0 bases and J gave up 4 bases; unmatched junction bases: 6. There are 16 residues in the CDR3.

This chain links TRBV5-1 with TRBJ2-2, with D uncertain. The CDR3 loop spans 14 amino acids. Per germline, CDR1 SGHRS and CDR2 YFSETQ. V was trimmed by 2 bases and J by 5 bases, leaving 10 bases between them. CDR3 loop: CASSLNTDTGELFF. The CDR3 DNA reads TGCGCCAGCAGCTTAAATACAGATACCGGGGAGCTGTTTTTT.

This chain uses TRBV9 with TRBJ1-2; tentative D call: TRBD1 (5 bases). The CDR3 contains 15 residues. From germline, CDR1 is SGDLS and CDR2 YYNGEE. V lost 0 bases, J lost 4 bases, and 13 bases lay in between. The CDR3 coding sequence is TGTGCCAGCAGCGTAGGAGGAGGGGAGATCTATGGCTACACCTTC. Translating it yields CASSVGGGEIYGYTF.

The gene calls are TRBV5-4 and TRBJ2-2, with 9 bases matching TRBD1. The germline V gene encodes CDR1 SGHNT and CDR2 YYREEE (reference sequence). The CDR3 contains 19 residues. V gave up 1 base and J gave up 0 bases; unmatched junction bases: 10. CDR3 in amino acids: CASSLNWGQGLANTGELFF. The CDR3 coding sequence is TGTGCCAGCAGCTTGAATTGGGGACAGGGTTTGGCGAACACCGGGGAGCTGTTTTTT. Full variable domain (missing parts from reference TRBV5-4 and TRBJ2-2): ETGVTQSPTHLIKTRGQQVTLRCSSQSGHNTVSWYQQALGQGPQFIFQYYREEENGRGNFPPRFSGLQFPNYSSELNVNALELDDSALYLCASSLNWGQGLANTGELFFGEGSRLTVL.

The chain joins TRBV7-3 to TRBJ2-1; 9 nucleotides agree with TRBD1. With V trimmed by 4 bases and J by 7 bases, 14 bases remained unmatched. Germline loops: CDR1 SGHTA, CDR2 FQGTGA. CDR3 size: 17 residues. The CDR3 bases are TGTGCCAGCAGCTCCGGACTGGACAGGGGCGATTTAAATGAGCAGTTCTTC. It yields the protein CASSSGLDRGDLNEQFF.

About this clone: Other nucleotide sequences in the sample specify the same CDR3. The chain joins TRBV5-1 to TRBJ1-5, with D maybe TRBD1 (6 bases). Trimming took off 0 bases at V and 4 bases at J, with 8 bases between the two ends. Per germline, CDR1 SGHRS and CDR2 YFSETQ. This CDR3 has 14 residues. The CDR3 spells CASSLEGGNQPQHF. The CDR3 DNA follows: TGCGCCAGCAGCTTGGAGGGGGGGAATCAGCCCCAGCATTTT.

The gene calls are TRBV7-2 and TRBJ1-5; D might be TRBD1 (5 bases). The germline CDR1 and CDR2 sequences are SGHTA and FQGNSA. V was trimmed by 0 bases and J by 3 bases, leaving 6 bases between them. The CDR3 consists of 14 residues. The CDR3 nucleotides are TGTGCCAGCAGCTTAGCCAGGGACAATCAGCCCCAGCATTTT. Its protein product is CASSLARDNQPQHF.

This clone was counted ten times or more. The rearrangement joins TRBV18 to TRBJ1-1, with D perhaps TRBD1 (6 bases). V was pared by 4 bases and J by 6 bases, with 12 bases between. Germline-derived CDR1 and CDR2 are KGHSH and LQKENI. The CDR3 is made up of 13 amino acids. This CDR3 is CASSLTTGSEAFF. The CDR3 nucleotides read TGTGCCAGCTCACTTACTACAGGGTCTGAAGCTTTCTTT.

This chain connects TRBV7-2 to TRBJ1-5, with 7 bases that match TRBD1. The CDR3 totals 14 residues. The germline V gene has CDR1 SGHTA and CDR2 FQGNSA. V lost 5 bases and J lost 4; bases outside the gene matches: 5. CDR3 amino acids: CASSTNRGNQPQHF. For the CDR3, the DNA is TGTGCCAGCAGCACTAACAGGGGTAATCAGCCCCAGCATTTT.

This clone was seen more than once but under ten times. CDR3 DNA: TGTGCCAGCAGCTTAGCAGCCGGAAACACCATATATTTT. Translated, it gives CASSLAAGNTIYF. V is TRBV7-8 and J is TRBJ1-3; D unresolved. V was clipped by 0 bases and J by 4 bases, with 4 bases between them. Looked up from germline, CDR1 is SGHVS and CDR2 is FQNEAQ. The CDR3 length is 13 residues.